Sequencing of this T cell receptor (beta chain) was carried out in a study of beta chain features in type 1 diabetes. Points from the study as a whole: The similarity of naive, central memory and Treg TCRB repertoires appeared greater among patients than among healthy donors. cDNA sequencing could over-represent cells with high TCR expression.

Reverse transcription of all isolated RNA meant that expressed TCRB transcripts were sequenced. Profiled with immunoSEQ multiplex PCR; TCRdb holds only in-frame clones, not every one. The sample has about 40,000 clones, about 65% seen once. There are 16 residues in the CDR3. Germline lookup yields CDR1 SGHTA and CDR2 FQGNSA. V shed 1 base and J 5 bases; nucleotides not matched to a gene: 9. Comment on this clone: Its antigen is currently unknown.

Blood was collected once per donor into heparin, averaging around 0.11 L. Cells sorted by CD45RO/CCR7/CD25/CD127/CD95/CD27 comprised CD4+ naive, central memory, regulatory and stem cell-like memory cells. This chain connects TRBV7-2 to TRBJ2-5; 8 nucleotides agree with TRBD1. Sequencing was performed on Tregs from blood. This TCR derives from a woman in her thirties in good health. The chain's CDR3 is CASSLGGWTGTETQYF. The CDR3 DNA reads TGTGCCAGCAGCTTAGGGGGCTGGACAGGGACGGAGACCCAGTACTTC.